Below, 17 T cell receptor beta chains from the same sample are listed, as sequenced in a study of graft-versus-host responses after intestinal transplantation. For these TCRs, the target antigens are not known. Using immunoSEQ multiplex PCR, the repertoire was profiled, and TCRdb retains in-frame clones only, with some absent. Altogether approximately 89,000 clones are present, approximately 95% being singletons, with the ten largest covering approximately 1.1%. The sample consisted of unstimulated CD8+ T cells sorted from spleen or lymph node cells, taken before transplant. All receptors derive from a human donor who was the organ donor for an intestinal transplant.

The V call is TRBV15, the J call TRBJ2-1; D is possibly TRBD2 (6 bases). The germline gives CDR1 LNHNV, CDR2 YYDKDF (reference sequence). The CDR3 is 17 amino acids. V shed 6 bases and J shed 0 bases, with 18 bases lying between them. In DNA form, the CDR3 reads TGTGCCACCAGTCGGGTGCCGGGGAGGAGCTCCTACAATGAGCAGTTCTTC. Its translation is CATSRVPGRSSYNEQFF.

The rearrangement links TRBV6-1 to TRBJ2-4, with TRBD1 as a possible D gene (6 bases). Per the germline V gene, CDR1 is MNHNS and CDR2 is SASEGT. The ends were cut back, 10 bases at V and 4 bases at J, with 11 bases in the middle. The CDR3 loop spans 12 amino acids. CDR3 region: CATEGGKNIQYF. In nucleotides, the CDR3 is TGTGCCACGGAAGGGGGTAAAAACATTCAGTACTTC.

The chain joins TRBV7-8 to TRBJ2-7; 7 bases are shared with TRBD1. Germline lookup yields CDR1 SGHVS and CDR2 FQNEAQ. CDR3 size: 13 residues. Trimming removed 5 bases from V and 4 bases from J; junction bases left unmatched: 5. The CDR3 loop is CASSPSDRYEQYF. The CDR3 bases are TGTGCCAGCAGCCCATCGGACAGGTACGAGCAGTACTTC.

The chain recombines TRBV5-1 with TRBJ2-2, with 14 bases that match TRBD2. Unmatched junction bases numbered 10, after V lost 3 bases and J lost 0 bases. The CDR3 contains 20 residues. Germline CDR1 is SGHRS and CDR2 is YFSETQ. DNA of the CDR3: TGCGCCAGCAGCTCGGTCAGTGGACTAGCGGGGGGTCCGAACACCGGGGAGCTGTTTTTT. Protein: CASSSVSGLAGGPNTGELFF.

The chain combines TRBV11-2 with TRBJ2-1, with 10 bases aligning to TRBD2. CDR3 length: 16 amino acids. CDR1 is SGHAT and CDR2 is FQNNGV in the germline V gene. The J segment lost 2 bases and the V segment lost 1 base, leaving 2 bases of the junction unmatched. CDR3 nucleotide sequence: TGTGCCAGCAGCTTAGGGACTAGCGGTACCTACAATGAGCAGTTCTTC. This codes for CASSLGTSGTYNEQFF.

The V gene is TRBV14, the J gene TRBJ2-5, with D possibly TRBD2 on 7 matching bases. V lost 0 bases to trimming and J lost 5 bases, with 19 bases between them. CDR3 length equals 17 residues. Germline V gives CDR1 SGHDN, CDR2 FVKESK. The CDR3 nucleotides are TGTGCCAGCAGCCAAGAGTTGTGGGGGGGCCTCGGGGAGACCCAGTACTTC. This sequence encodes CASSQELWGGLGETQYF.

The table lists this clone with a count of one. The V and J genes are TRBV5-4 and TRBJ1-2, with D tentatively TRBD1 (6 bases). Germline lookup yields CDR1 SGHNT and CDR2 YYREEE (reference sequence). V gave up 3 bases and J gave up 5 bases, with 20 bases separating them. The CDR3 has 16 residues. Written as DNA, the CDR3 is TGTGCCAGCAGCTCCCGGGACACCCGACTCCTATATGGCTACACCTTC. This codes for CASSSRDTRLLYGYTF.

CDR3 nucleotide sequence: TGTGCCAGCAGTCTCCAGGCGGGAAATGAGCAGTTCTTC. It specifies CASSLQAGNEQFF. The chain joins TRBV27 to TRBJ2-1; tentative D call: TRBD2 (6 bases). Germline V lookup: CDR1 MNHEY, CDR2 SMNVEV (reference sequence). This CDR3 region has 13 residues. The V gene lost 5 bases and the J gene lost 7 bases, with 12 bases spanning the gap.

The chain uses TRBV19 and TRBJ2-7; 9 nucleotides agree with TRBD1. The V gene end was trimmed by 7 bases and the J gene end by 2 bases; junction bases not matched to a gene: 12. Germline V CDR1 and CDR2: LNHDA, SQIVND (reference sequence). The CDR3 loop spans 16 amino acids. This chain's CDR3 is CASTLPRDRAPYEQYF. For the CDR3, the DNA is TGTGCCAGTACCCTTCCCCGGGACAGGGCCCCCTACGAGCAGTACTTC.

This chain uses TRBV6-5 with TRBJ2-1, with TRBD2 as a possible D gene (6 bases). Germline V gives CDR1 MNHEY, CDR2 SVGAGI. Trimming stripped 5 bases from V and 7 bases from J, with 12 bases between. CDR3 length: 13 amino acids. This CDR3 reads CASSSGPGNEQFF. The CDR3 DNA sequence: TGTGCCAGCAGTAGCGGGCCCGGGAATGAGCAGTTCTTC.

The chain recombines TRBV10-3 with TRBJ2-7, with TRBD1 identical over 7 bases. This CDR3 has 16 amino acids. V lost 6 bases and J lost 0; bases outside the gene matches: 11. Looked up from germline, CDR1 is ENHRY and CDR2 is SYGVKD. In DNA form, the CDR3 reads TGTGCCATCAGCCTCCCGGGACAGCCCGACTCCTACGAGCAGTACTTC. Amino acid sequence: CAISLPGQPDSYEQYF.

This clone has only a few counts. V and J are TRBV2 and TRBJ1-1; TRBD1 agrees at 7 bases. This CDR3 spans 13 amino acids. Losses at the gene ends were 6 bases for V and 0 bases for J; bases not matched to a gene: 1. CDR1 SNHLY and CDR2 FYNNEI come from the germline V gene. CDR3 residues: CASRGQMNTEAFF. The DNA for the CDR3 is TGTGCCAGCAGGGGACAGATGAACACTGAAGCTTTCTTT.

This chain joins TRBV5-1 and TRBJ2-7; 7 bases agree with TRBD1. J lost 3 bases, V lost 4 bases, and 7 bases had no gene match. The CDR3 length is 14 residues. CDR1 is SGHRS and CDR2 is YFSETQ in the germline V gene. The CDR3 bases are TGCGCCAGCAGCCAGACAGGGAACGGCTACGAGCAGTACTTC. As protein: CASSQTGNGYEQYF. The full variable domain, its missing parts supplied by reference TRBV5-1 and TRBJ2-7, is KAGVTQTPRYLIKTRGQQVTLSCSPISGHRSVSWYQQTPGQGLQFLFEYFSETQRNKGNFPGRFSGRQFSNSRSEMNVSTLELGDSALYLCASSQTGNGYEQYFGPGTRLTVT.

The J gene is TRBJ2-1, the V gene TRBV14; 8 positions agree with TRBD1. CDR1 and CDR2 from the germline V gene are SGHDN and FVKESK. The CDR3 has 12 amino acids. Trimming removed 4 bases from V and 12 bases from J; junction bases left unmatched: 5. Here the CDR3 reads CASSPGGARQFF. In nucleotides, the CDR3 is TGTGCCAGCAGCCCAGGGGGCGCAAGGCAGTTCTTC.

The genes are TRBV6-5 and TRBJ2-2, with TRBD2 identical over 8 bases. V shed 2 bases, J shed 2 bases, and the junction held 1 base outside the gene matches. The CDR3 spans 15 residues. Germline V CDR1 and CDR2: MNHEY, SVGAGI. CDR3 nucleotides: TGTGCCAGCAGTTACGCGGGGGGAAACACCGGGGAGCTGTTTTTT. Amino acids: CASSYAGGNTGELFF.

Turning to this clone: The junction departs from the called germline gene at one end, perhaps through a read error. The genes are TRBV7-7 and TRBJ2-7, with TRBD1 matching over 9 bases. CDR1 is SSHAT, CDR2 FNYEAQ, per germline (reference sequence). The CDR3 extends over 13 amino acids. CDR3 bases: TGTGCTAGCAGCCGGGGACAGGGTAACGAGCAGTACTTC. Protein: CASSRGQGNEQYF.

The chain joins TRBV27 to TRBJ2-1, with 9 bases aligning to TRBD2. The trim removed 2 bases at V and 2 bases at J, leaving 1 base unmatched. This CDR3 comprises 15 residues. Germline V gene data show CDR1 as MNHEY and CDR2 as SMNVEV (reference sequence). The CDR3, as DNA: TGTGCCAGCAGTTTAGCGGGAGGGGCCTACAATGAGCAGTTCTTC. This encodes CASSLAGGAYNEQFF.